The TCR beta chain described here comes from a study of OX40 agonist ivuxolimab in advanced cancers. Using immunoSEQ multiplex PCR, the repertoire was profiled, and TCRdb retains in-frame clones only, with some absent. The data show about 110,000 clones, with about nine tenths seen just once and approximately 0.5% held by the top ten. The TCR comes from an adult with an advanced solid tumor such as melanoma, head and neck, liver or kidney cancer. The input for sequencing was CD4+ or CD8+ T cells sorted from blood, taken in a trial of the OX40 agonist ivuxolimab.

The CDR3 DNA reads TGTGCCAGCAGCGGACCCGACGCGGGAGAGCAGTACTTC. The encoded protein is CASSGPDAGEQYF. V usage is TRBV9 and J usage is TRBJ2-7; a possible D gene is TRBD2 (6 bases). Trimming shortened V by 3 bases and J by 7 bases, and 14 bases separated the two germline ends. Germline loops: CDR1 SGDLS, CDR2 YYNGEE. The CDR3 has 13 residues.